The 20 T cell receptor beta chains below were found in one sample sequenced in a study of Graves' ophthalmopathy and Graves' hyperthyroidism. The study amplified TCR beta CDR3 regions using RNA transcripts. RT-PCR was first run with HTBI primers, then multiplex PCR in a second round. A single record per CDR3 protein comes from TCRdb applying MiXCR to the multiplex PCR reads. This table has 650,000 to 900,000 distinct CDR3 sequences, 35% to 50% appearing once. Sequenced input: peripheral blood. These receptor sequences come from an adult man with Graves' ophthalmopathy.

This clonotype was recorded only once. V usage is TRBV2 and J usage is TRBJ2-5; D remains ambiguous. The V gene's germline CDR1 is SNHLY and CDR2 FYNNEI. Deletions cut 1 base from V and 3 bases from J, with 6 bases between. This CDR3 contains 13 residues. In DNA, the CDR3 is TGTGCCAGCAGTGAAGGACTGGAAGAGACCCAGTACTTC. Translating it yields CASSEGLEETQYF.

The chain links TRBV12-3 or TRBV12-4 to TRBJ2-5, with D hard to call. V lost 6 bases, J lost 5 bases, and 13 bases lay in between. The CDR3 sequence is 13 residues long. In DNA, the CDR3 is TGTGCCAGCAGCCGAAGTACCGGGGAGACCCAGTACTTC. Translated, it gives CASSRSTGETQYF.

This clonotype was observed a handful of times. This rearrangement joins TRBV12-3 or TRBV12-4 to TRBJ1-6; tentative D call: TRBD1 (5 bases). V was pared by 3 bases and J by 3 bases, with 12 bases between. There are 16 residues in the CDR3. For the CDR3, the DNA is TGTGCCAGCAGTTTGTCCTGGAGGGGCTATAATTCACCCCTCCACTTT. This translates into CASSLSWRGYNSPLHF.

The chain has TRBV20-1 and TRBJ2-7; TRBD2 aligns across 10 bases. With 6 bases clipped from V and 6 bases from J, the junction kept 17 bases outside the gene matches. CDR1 is DFQATT, CDR2 SNEGSKA, per germline (reference sequence). CDR3 length: 16 residues. CDR3 region: CSARGGLAGVSGEQYF. The CDR3 region has the DNA TGCAGTGCCCGAGGCGGGCTAGCGGGAGTGTCAGGCGAGCAGTACTTC.

A remark on this clonotype: At one end, the junction sequence differs from germline, possibly due to a read error. The V and J genes are TRBV25-1 and TRBJ1-6; D ambiguous. CDR1 MGHDK and CDR2 SYGVNS come from the germline V gene. The CDR3 is made up of 13 amino acids. The CDR3 is CAGSYVSNSPLHF. DNA of the CDR3: TGTGCCGGCAGTTACGTTAGTAATTCACCCCTCCACTTT.

This clonotype was seen once. A much bigger clone sits one base away, suggesting this may be a read error. The chain recombines TRBV5-5 with TRBJ2-7; D may be TRBD2 (5 bases). This CDR3 comprises 14 residues. In germline, CDR1 is SGHKS, CDR2 YYEKEE (reference sequence). Trimming stripped 1 base from V and 2 bases from J, with 10 bases between. CDR3 region: CASSLTGTTYEQYV. The CDR3 bases are TGTGCCAGCAGCTTGACGGGAACGACCTACGAGCAGTACGTC.

This clonotype was recorded a few times. The gene calls are TRBV11-2 and TRBJ1-1; possible D gene TRBD1, 6 bases. This CDR3 contains 12 residues. V lost 5 bases and J 11 bases, leaving 15 bases between the germline ends. CDR1 is SGHAT and CDR2 is FQNNGV in the germline V gene. Written as DNA, the CDR3 is TGTGCCAGCAGCCTAGCGAGGGGGGACGCTTTCTTT. Protein: CASSLARGDAFF.

There are a few counts of this clonotype. This chain links TRBV7-9 with TRBJ2-3; the match to TRBD1 covers 10 bases. This CDR3 has 16 amino acids. V trimming: 5 bases; J trimming: 6 bases; junction bases outside the gene matches: 11. CDR1 and CDR2 (germline): SEHNR, FQNEAQ (reference sequence). Here the CDR3 reads CASSLGQGGRTDTQYF. The CDR3 nucleotides are TGTGCCAGCAGCCTCGGACAGGGGGGGAGAACGGATACGCAGTATTTT.

The chain links TRBV10-3 to TRBJ2-6, with D tentatively TRBD1 (5 bases). CDR3 length equals 17 residues. From germline, CDR1 is ENHRY and CDR2 SYGVKD. Trimming took off 0 bases at V and 1 base at J, with 10 bases between the two ends. CDR3 region: CAISESGSGSGANVLTF. CDR3 coding DNA: TGTGCCATCAGTGAGTCGGGGTCAGGGTCTGGGGCCAACGTCCTGACTTTC.

The gene calls are TRBV7-2 and TRBJ1-3, with no clear D. The CDR3 spans 17 residues. Trimming took 5 bases from V and 0 from J, leaving 17 bases between them. Germline V CDR1 and CDR2: SGHTA, FQGNSA. The chain's CDR3 is CASSRPEATISGNTIYF. The CDR3, as DNA: TGTGCCAGCAGCCGCCCTGAAGCAACTATCTCTGGAAACACCATATATTTT.

The gene calls are TRBV20-1 and TRBJ1-3; D is possibly TRBD1 (6 bases). The germline V gene encodes CDR1 DFQATT and CDR2 SNEGSKA (reference sequence). The CDR3 extends over 12 amino acids. V was pared by 4 bases and J by 4 bases, with 8 bases between. CDR3 in amino acids: CSATGAGNTIYF. The CDR3 bases are TGCAGTGCTACAGGGGCAGGAAACACCATATATTTT.

V gene TRBV7-9 combines with J gene TRBJ2-2; D is possibly TRBD2 (6 bases). CDR1 and CDR2 (germline): SEHNR, FQNEAQ (reference sequence). Trimming pared 5 bases from V and 6 bases from J, leaving 19 bases between. CDR3 size: 16 residues. CDR3 loop: CASSHWGTGYSGELFF. The DNA of the CDR3 is TGTGCCAGCAGCCATTGGGGGACTGGGTATTCCGGGGAGCTGTTTTTT.

This clonotype has a single count. The rearrangement uses TRBV25-1 and TRBJ2-2, with 11 bases that match TRBD2. Per the germline V gene, CDR1 is MGHDK and CDR2 is SYGVNS. This CDR3 is built from 15 residues. The ends lost 6 bases at V and 4 bases at J; junction bases unmatched: 4. This CDR3 is CASRQGLAVTGELFF. The CDR3 DNA is TGTGCCAGCAGGCAGGGACTAGCGGTCACCGGGGAGCTGTTTTTT.

This chain uses TRBV7-9 with TRBJ1-2; the D is unclear. V was pared by 5 bases and J by 7 bases, with 17 bases between. This CDR3 contains 14 residues. Germline values: CDR1 SEHNR, CDR2 FQNEAQ (reference sequence). As DNA, the CDR3 is TGTGCCAGCAGCCAAGCGGACGTGAGAACTGGCTACACCTTC. Encoded protein: CASSQADVRTGYTF.

About this clonotype itself: A junction boundary mismatches the germline segment, possibly from a read error. V is TRBV6-6 and J is TRBJ1-1; the D gene is possibly TRBD1 (5 bases). Germline V gene sequence: CDR1 MNHNY, CDR2 SVGAGI (reference sequence). The CDR3 has 12 amino acids. Here the CDR3 DNA reads TGTGCCAGCAGTGGGACCGACACTGGAGCTTTCTTT. Translated: CASSGTDTGAFF.

This chain uses TRBV20-1 with TRBJ2-2; 7 bases fit TRBD1. J was trimmed by 0 bases and V by 6 bases; bases with no gene match: 4. CDR3 size: 14 residues. CDR1 DFQATT and CDR2 SNEGSKA come from the germline V gene (reference sequence). The CDR3, as DNA: TGCAGTGCCGTAGGGACAGCGAACACCGGGGAGCTGTTTTTT. It translates to CSAVGTANTGELFF.

The chain uses TRBV7-9 and TRBJ2-7; 12 nucleotides line up with TRBD1. The CDR3 extends over 14 amino acids. J gave up 4 bases and V 5 bases, and 3 bases lay outside the gene matches. Per germline, CDR1 SEHNR and CDR2 FQNEAQ (reference sequence). The CDR3 loop reads CASSGDRGRYEQYV. CDR3 nucleotides: TGTGCCAGCAGCGGGGACAGGGGGCGGTACGAGCAGTACGTC.

The sample holds a few counts of this clonotype. The chain employs TRBV7-9 and TRBJ2-5; 8 bases align to TRBD1. Germline assignment: CDR1 SEHNR and CDR2 FQNEAQ (reference sequence). V lost 5 bases to trimming and J lost 7 bases; unmatched junction nucleotides: 9. The CDR3 has 14 residues. The CDR3 protein is CASSTRQGPATQYF. The CDR3 nucleotides read TGTGCCAGCAGCACAAGACAGGGGCCAGCGACCCAGTACTTC.

This clonotype was seen many times. This chain connects TRBV4-1 to TRBJ1-1; no definite D call. The CDR3 covers 13 residues. V was clipped by 2 bases and J by 10 bases, with 14 bases between them. Germline-derived CDR1 and CDR2 are MGHRA and YSYEKL. CDR3 in DNA: TGCGCCAGCAGCCAAAACTGGGCTACGCCAGCTTTCTTT. Protein product: CASSQNWATPAFF.

The CDR3 DNA reads TGTGCCAGTAGACAGGGGATCGGAGAGACCCAGTACTTC. Its translation is CASRQGIGETQYF. V usage is TRBV19 and J usage is TRBJ2-5; TRBD1 agrees at 7 bases. J lost 4 bases, V lost 6 bases, and 5 bases had no gene match. The CDR3 has 13 amino acids. CDR1 and CDR2 from the germline V gene are LNHDA and SQIVND (reference sequence). The whole variable domain, filled in from reference TRBV19 and TRBJ2-5, reads DGGITQSPKYLFRKEGQNVTLSCEQNLNHDAMYWYRQDPGQGLRLIYYSQIVNDFQKGDIAEGYSVSREKKESFPLTVTSAQKNPTAFYLCASRQGIGETQYFGPGTRLLVL.